This entry features one TCR beta chain sequence. The sample comes from a study of blood T cell repertoires in COVID-19. The overall study: Samples representing acute and convalescent COVID-19 were sourced from the United States, Italy and Spain. T cells, B-cell-depleted T cells, or PBMCs provided the cDNA or gDNA that served as material.

CDR1 is DFQATT, CDR2 SNEGSKA, per germline (reference sequence). With V trimmed by 3 bases and J by 7 bases, 4 bases remained unmatched. The CDR3 is made up of 14 amino acids. In the authors' workflow: Amplification with reference gene primers provided the estimates of nucleated cell counts. Generated by immunoSEQ multiplex PCR, the TCRdb table keeps only in-frame clones and is missing some. Clonal size and the V and J genes are those of that table, whereas D and trimming came from the DNA. This sample has some 70,000 clones; approximately 84% occur once, and the top ten carry under 5%. The TCR comes from an older woman with acute or convalescent COVID-19. This rearrangement joins TRBV20-1 to TRBJ2-1, with 12 positions matching TRBD2. Sequences were obtained from peripheral blood. The CDR3 loop reads CSASLAGGRNEQFF. In DNA, the CDR3 is TGCAGTGCTAGTCTAGCGGGGGGGCGTAATGAGCAGTTCTTC.